The 20 T cell receptor beta chains below come from one sample, sequenced in a study of CD8+CD57+ T cells in acquired aplastic anemia. CDR3 and TCR beta VDJ profiling relied on a genomic DNA template. TCRdb called the reads again in MiXCR, with one record for every CDR3 protein. The sample has just over 400,000 distinct CDR3 sequences, 65% to 80% seen once. What was sequenced was sorted CD4+, CD8+, or CD8+CD57+ T cells (not recorded which) from PBMCs. The receptors shown here come from a human donor in good health, serving as a control.

With respect to this clonotype: Relative to the germline gene, one junction end is altered; a read error may explain this. The chain carries TRBV19 and TRBJ1-5; D might be TRBD1 (5 bases). The germline gives CDR1 LNHDA, CDR2 SQIVND (reference sequence). CDR3 length equals 13 residues. Here the CDR3 DNA reads TGTGCCAGTACTATACGGGGGAGTCAGCCCCAGCATTTT. Residues: CASTIRGSQPQHF.

This chain connects TRBV2 to TRBJ1-1; D unclear. Germline CDR1 is SNHLY and CDR2 is FYNNEI. This CDR3 has 14 residues. The V end was cut by 2 bases, the J end by 0 bases, with 7 bases between. The CDR3 is CASSERSLNTEAFF. CDR3 nucleotides: TGTGCCAGCAGTGAACGGAGCCTGAACACTGAAGCTTTCTTT. Full variable domain (missing parts from reference TRBV2 and TRBJ1-1): EPEVTQTPSHQVTQMGQEVILRCVPISNHLYFYWYRQILGQKVEFLVSFYNNEISEKSEIFDDQFSVERPDGSNFTLKIRSTKLEDSAMYFCASSERSLNTEAFFGQGTRLTVV.

The rearrangement joins TRBV7-2 to TRBJ1-2, with D unclear. Germline V CDR1 and CDR2: SGHTA, FQGNSA. Trimming left V 4 bases short and J 6 bases short, with 15 bases between. There are 14 residues in the CDR3. The CDR3 is CASSSRAIADGYTF. DNA of the CDR3: TGTGCCAGCAGCTCAAGGGCGATAGCGGATGGCTACACCTTC.

This clonotype has only a few counts. The rearrangement uses TRBV20-1 and TRBJ2-3; 12 nucleotides agree with TRBD2. The CDR3 has 14 amino acids. The germline V gene encodes CDR1 DFQATT and CDR2 SNEGSKA (reference sequence). Trimming took 3 bases from V and 3 from J; bases not matched to a gene: 1. The CDR3 DNA follows: TGCAGTGCTAGTGGACTAGCGGGGACAGATACGCAGTATTTT. Protein: CSASGLAGTDTQYF.

A single count supports this clonotype. No conserved phenylalanine or tryptophan is present at the end of the CDR3, so a read error is the likely explanation. The limits of the CDR3 on the DNA are not certain, so only TCRdb's listed CDR3 is given. CDR3 protein: CASSLSGHSSYN. The genes are TRBV9 and TRBJ1-2; the listed D gene, TRBD1, was not tested against the DNA. The CDR3 spans 12 residues, counting both ends. In germline, CDR1 is SGDLS, CDR2 YYNGEE.

J is TRBJ1-1 and V is TRBV5-6; possibly TRBD1 for D (5 bases). The CDR3 has 16 amino acids. Trimming stripped 4 bases from V and 3 bases from J, with 19 bases between. The germline V gene has CDR1 SGHDT and CDR2 YYEEEE. The CDR3 DNA reads TGTGCCAGCAGCAACGGACTAGCGGGGACCTACACTGAAGCTTTCTTT. It translates to CASSNGLAGTYTEAFF.

This chain joins TRBV7-2 and TRBJ2-3; TRBD2 matches at 7 bases. The CDR3 spans 20 residues. Germline V gene lookup returns CDR1 SGHTA and CDR2 FQGNSA. Losses at the gene ends were 1 base for V and 0 bases for J; bases not matched to a gene: 16. CDR3 residues: CASSLGWGARGSSSTDTQYF. CDR3 nucleotides: TGTGCCAGCAGCTTAGGGTGGGGTGCGCGGGGGAGCTCTAGCACAGATACGCAGTATTTT.

The chain uses TRBV6-6 and TRBJ1-2; unclear D gene. V lost 2 bases to trimming and J lost 5 bases, with 9 bases between them. This CDR3 contains 13 residues. In germline, CDR1 is MNHNY, CDR2 SVGAGI (reference sequence). The CDR3 region is CASSYGGRYGYTF. CDR3 coding DNA: TGTGCCAGCAGTTACGGCGGTCGGTATGGCTACACCTTC.

The table lists this clonotype with many counts. J is TRBJ1-1 and V is TRBV5-8; no definite D call. V lost 1 base, J lost 1 base, and 5 bases lay in between. The CDR3 extends over 13 amino acids. From germline, CDR1 is SGHTS and CDR2 YDEGEE. The CDR3 region is CASSLIGNTEAFF. In DNA, the CDR3 is TGTGCCAGCAGCTTGATCGGGAACACTGAAGCTTTCTTT.

In the case of this clonotype: Given the absence of the conserved phenylalanine or tryptophan at the CDR3 end, a read error is likely. The chain recombines TRBV2 with TRBJ1-2, with 9 bases aligning to TRBD1. Germline assignment: CDR1 SNHLY and CDR2 FYNNEI. The CDR3 length is 15 residues. V shed 5 bases, J shed 7 bases, and the junction held 11 bases outside the gene matches. This CDR3 reads CASSPGQGRVSGYTG. Written as DNA, the CDR3 is TGTGCCAGCAGTCCAGGACAGGGGAGAGTAAGTGGCTACACCGGC.

In this sample, this clonotype turned up many times. The chain links TRBV6-2 or TRBV6-3 to TRBJ1-4; D gene unclear. Germline V gene sequence: CDR1 MNHEY, CDR2 SVGEGT. Trimming removed 6 bases at V and 8 bases at J, with 13 bases between. This CDR3 comprises 13 residues. CDR3 bases: TGTGCCAGCAGACCAGGACTTGGGGAAAAACTGTTTTTT. It translates to CASRPGLGEKLFF.

V gene TRBV24-1 combines with J gene TRBJ2-7, with D unresolved. V was trimmed by 3 bases and J by 4 bases, leaving 6 bases between them. CDR1 KGHDR and CDR2 SFDVKD come from the germline V gene. The CDR3 has 12 residues. The DNA for the CDR3 is TGTGCCACCAGTGATGGTGGGTACGAGCAGTACTTC. Amino acid sequence: CATSDGGYEQYF.

V is TRBV2 and J is TRBJ2-3; no clear D. Germline V gives CDR1 SNHLY, CDR2 FYNNEI. V was pared by 4 bases and J by 14 bases, with 16 bases between. The CDR3 spans 12 residues. CDR3 in amino acids: CASSVSRDAAYF. CDR3 coding DNA: TGTGCCAGCAGTGTTAGCCGAGATGCAGCGTATTTT.

The chain carries TRBV12-3 or TRBV12-4 and TRBJ1-6; D may be TRBD1 (6 bases). V shed 6 bases and J shed 7 bases, with 16 bases lying between them. This CDR3 spans 15 amino acids. The CDR3 loop reads CASRTGNRVNSPLHF. The CDR3 DNA reads TGTGCCAGCAGAACGGGGAACAGGGTCAATTCACCCCTCCACTTT.

Of note for this clonotype: This may be a read error: a much more frequent sequence differs by one nucleotide. The chain recombines TRBV6-2 or TRBV6-3 with TRBJ2-3, with D possibly matching TRBD2 (5 bases). There are 13 residues in the CDR3. Looked up from germline, CDR1 is MNHEY and CDR2 is SVGEGT. The DNA for the CDR3 is TGTGCCTGCAGTTACCCGGGGATCGATACGCAGTATTTT. Residues: CACSYPGIDTQYF.

This sequence joins TRBV7-2 and TRBJ1-2; D is possibly TRBD1 (6 bases). The germline V and J ends were trimmed by 5 bases and 14 bases, with 27 bases remaining between them. CDR1 is SGHTA, CDR2 FQGNSA, per germline. The length of the CDR3 is 15 residues. The CDR3, as DNA: TGTGCCAGCAGCCCCAGGACAGCCACCTACAATGACCAGACCTTC. This gives the protein CASSPRTATYNDQTF.

The chain uses TRBV10-1 and TRBJ1-1, with no clear D. V lost 6 bases to trimming and J lost 2 bases, with 10 bases between them. The CDR3 spans 13 residues. Germline lookup yields CDR1 WNHNN and CDR2 SYGVQD (reference sequence). CDR3 loop: CASSPGHNTEAFF. In nucleotides, the CDR3 is TGCGCCAGCAGCCCCGGCCACAACACTGAAGCTTTCTTT.

This rearrangement joins TRBV20-1 to TRBJ2-7; a weak D match, TRBD2 (5 bases). The germline V and J ends were trimmed by 1 base and 2 bases, with 15 bases remaining between them. This CDR3 has 15 residues. Germline assignment: CDR1 DFQATT and CDR2 SNEGSKA (reference sequence). The DNA of the CDR3 is TGCAGTGCTAGAGCTTTCCGGGAAAACACCTACGAGCAGTACTTC. Translation: CSARAFRENTYEQYF.

This clonotype is a singleton in its sample. At one boundary the junction diverges from the germline segment, which might be a read error. CDR3 bases: TGTGCTAGCAGCTTGGGGGGAGCTCAGCCCCATCAGCAGTTCTTC. This encodes CASSLGGAQPHQQFF. The chain carries TRBV7-6 and TRBJ2-1, with a possible D match to TRBD2 (6 bases). The CDR3 covers 15 residues. The germline gives CDR1 SGHVS, CDR2 FNYEAQ.

This chain uses TRBV12-3 or TRBV12-4 with TRBJ2-2; possible D gene TRBD2, 6 bases. This CDR3 contains 12 residues. Trimming cost V 6 bases and J 7 bases, with 9 bases left between them. The chain's CDR3 is CASSPTSGELFF. The CDR3 nucleotides are TGTGCCAGCAGCCCGACTAGCGGGGAGCTGTTTTTT.